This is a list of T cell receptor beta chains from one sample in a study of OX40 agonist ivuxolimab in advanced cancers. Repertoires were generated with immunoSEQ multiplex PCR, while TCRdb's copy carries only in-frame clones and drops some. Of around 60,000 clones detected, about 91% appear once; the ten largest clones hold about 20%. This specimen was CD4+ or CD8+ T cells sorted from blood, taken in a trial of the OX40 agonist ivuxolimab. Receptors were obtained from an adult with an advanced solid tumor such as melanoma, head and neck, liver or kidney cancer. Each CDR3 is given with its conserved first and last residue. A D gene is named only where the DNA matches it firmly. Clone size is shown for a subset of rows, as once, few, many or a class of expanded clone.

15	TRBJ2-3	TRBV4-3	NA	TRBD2	CASSLGTSGADTQYF	TGCGCCAGCAGCCTCGGGACTAGCGGGGCAGATACGCAGTATTTT
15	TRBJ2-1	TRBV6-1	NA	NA	CASSEAAPRDNEQFF	TGTGCCAGCAGTGAAGCGGCCCCTCGGGACAATGAGCAGTTCTTC
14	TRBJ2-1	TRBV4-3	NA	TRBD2	CASSQREGNNEQFF	TGCGCCAGCAGCCAAAGGGAGGGTAACAATGAGCAGTTCTTC
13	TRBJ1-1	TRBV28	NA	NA	CASSIWAATEAFF	TGTGCCAGCAGCATATGGGCAGCCACTGAAGCTTTCTTT
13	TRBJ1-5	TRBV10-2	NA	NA	CASIPDRNQPQHF	TGCGCCAGCATTCCGGACAGAAATCAGCCCCAGCATTTT
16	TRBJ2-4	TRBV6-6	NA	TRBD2	CASSPGGRGTKNIQYF	TGTGCCAGCAGCCCCGGGGGGAGGGGTACCAAAAACATTCAGTACTTC
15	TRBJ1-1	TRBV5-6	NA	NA	CASSLEGADYTEAFF	TGTGCCAGCAGCTTGGAAGGAGCTGACTACACTGAAGCTTTCTTT
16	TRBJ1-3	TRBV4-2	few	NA	CASSQVAANSGNTIYF	TGTGCCAGCAGCCAAGTGGCTGCTAACTCTGGAAACACCATATATTTT
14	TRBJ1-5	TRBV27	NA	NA	CASSFSGSNQPQHF	TGTGCCAGCAGTTTCTCTGGAAGCAATCAGCCCCAGCATTTT
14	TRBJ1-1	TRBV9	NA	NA	CASSVAGEWTEAFF	TGTGCCAGCAGCGTGGCGGGGGAGTGGACTGAAGCTTTCTTT
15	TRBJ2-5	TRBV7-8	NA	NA	CASSLAPEYQETQYF	TGTGCCAGCAGCTTAGCCCCAGAGTACCAAGAGACCCAGTACTTC
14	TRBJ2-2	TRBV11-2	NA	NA	CASSPLANTGELFF	TGTGCCAGCAGCCCTTTAGCGAATACCGGGGAGCTGTTTTTT
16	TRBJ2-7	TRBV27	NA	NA	CASSLFPVQGTYEQYF	TGTGCCAGCAGTTTATTCCCCGTCCAGGGCACCTACGAGCAGTACTTC
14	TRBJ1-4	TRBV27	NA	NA	CASSFGGGDEKLFF	TGTGCCAGCAGTTTCGGAGGGGGTGACGAAAAACTGTTTTTT